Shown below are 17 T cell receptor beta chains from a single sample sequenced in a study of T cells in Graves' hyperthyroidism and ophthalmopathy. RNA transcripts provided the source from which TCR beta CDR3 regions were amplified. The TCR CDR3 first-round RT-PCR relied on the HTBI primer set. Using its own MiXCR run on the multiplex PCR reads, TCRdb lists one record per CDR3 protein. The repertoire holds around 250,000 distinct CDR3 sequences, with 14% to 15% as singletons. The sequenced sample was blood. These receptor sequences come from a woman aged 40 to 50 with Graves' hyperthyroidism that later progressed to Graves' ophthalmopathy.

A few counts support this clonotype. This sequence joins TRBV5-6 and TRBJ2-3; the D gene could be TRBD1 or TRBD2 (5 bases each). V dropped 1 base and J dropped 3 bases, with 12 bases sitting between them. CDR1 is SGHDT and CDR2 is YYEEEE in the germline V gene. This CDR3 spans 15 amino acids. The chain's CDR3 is CASSLLPGPTDTQYF. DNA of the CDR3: TGTGCCAGCAGCTTGCTGCCGGGACCGACAGATACGCAGTATTTT.

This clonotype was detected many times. CDR3 bases: TGTGCCATCAGTGTCGGGGCATCAAGATCCACAGATACGCAGTATTTT. It encodes CAISVGASRSTDTQYF. The V and J genes are TRBV10-3 and TRBJ2-3; D may be TRBD1 or TRBD2 (5 bases each). The CDR3 consists of 16 residues. Germline V gene data show CDR1 as ENHRY and CDR2 as SYGVKD. The V and J ends lost 4 bases and 2 bases respectively, with 16 bases between them.

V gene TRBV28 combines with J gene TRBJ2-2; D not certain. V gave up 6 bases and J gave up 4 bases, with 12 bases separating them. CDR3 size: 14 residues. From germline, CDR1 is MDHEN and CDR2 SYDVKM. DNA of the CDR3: TGTGCCAGCAGGTCCAGACCGGTCACCGGGGAGCTGTTTTTT. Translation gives CASRSRPVTGELFF.

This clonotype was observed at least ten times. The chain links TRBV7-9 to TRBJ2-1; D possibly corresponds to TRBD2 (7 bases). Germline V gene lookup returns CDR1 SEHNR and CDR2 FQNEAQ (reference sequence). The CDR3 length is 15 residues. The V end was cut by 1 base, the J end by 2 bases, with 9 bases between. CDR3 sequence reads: CASSLGGGAYNEQFF. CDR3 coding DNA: TGTGCCAGCAGCTTAGGAGGGGGGGCCTACAATGAGCAGTTCTTC. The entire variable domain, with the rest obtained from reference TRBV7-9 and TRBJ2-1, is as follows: DTGVSQNPRHKITKRGQNVTFRCDPISEHNRLYWYRQTLGQGPEFLTYFQNEAQLEKSRLLSDRFSAERPKGSFSTLEIQRTEQGDSAMYLCASSLGGGAYNEQFFGPGTRLTVL.

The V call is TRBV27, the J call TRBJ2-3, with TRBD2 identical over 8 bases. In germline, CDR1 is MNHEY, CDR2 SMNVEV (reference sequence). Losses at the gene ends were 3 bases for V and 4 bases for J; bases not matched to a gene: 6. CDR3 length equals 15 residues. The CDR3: CASSFDSGNADTQYF. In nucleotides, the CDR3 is TGTGCCAGCAGTTTCGATAGCGGGAACGCAGATACGCAGTATTTT.

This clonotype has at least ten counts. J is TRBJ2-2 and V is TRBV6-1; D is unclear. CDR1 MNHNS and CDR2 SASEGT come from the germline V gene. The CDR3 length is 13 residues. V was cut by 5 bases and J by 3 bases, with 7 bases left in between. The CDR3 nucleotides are TGTGCCAGCAGTTACGGTCACACCGGGGAGCTGTTTTTT. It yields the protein CASSYGHTGELFF.

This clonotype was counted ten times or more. The CDR3 is CASSVTAYQPQHF. The CDR3 coding sequence is TGTGCCAGCAGTGTCACGGCCTATCAGCCCCAGCATTTT. The chain links TRBV2 to TRBJ1-5; D uncertain. The germline CDR1 and CDR2 sequences are SNHLY and FYNNEI. Between the trimmed V and J ends, which lost 4 bases and 5 bases, there was a span of 9 bases. The CDR3 covers 13 residues.

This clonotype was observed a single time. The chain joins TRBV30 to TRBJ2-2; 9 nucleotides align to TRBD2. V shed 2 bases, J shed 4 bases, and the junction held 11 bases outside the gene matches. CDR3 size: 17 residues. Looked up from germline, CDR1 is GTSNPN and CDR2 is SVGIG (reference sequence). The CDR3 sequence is CAWSQLWSGRITGELFF. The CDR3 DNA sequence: TGTGCCTGGAGTCAGTTGTGGAGCGGGAGGATCACCGGGGAGCTGTTTTTT.

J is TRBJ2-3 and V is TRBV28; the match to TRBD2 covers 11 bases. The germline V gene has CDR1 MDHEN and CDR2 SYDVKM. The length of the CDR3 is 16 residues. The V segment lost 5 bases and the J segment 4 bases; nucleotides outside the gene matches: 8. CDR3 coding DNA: TGTGCCAGCAGTGAGAGTAGCGGGAGGGCCGCAGATACGCAGTATTTT. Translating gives CASSESSGRAADTQYF. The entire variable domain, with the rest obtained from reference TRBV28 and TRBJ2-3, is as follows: DVKVTQSSRYLVKRTGEKVFLECVQDMDHENMFWYRQDPGLGLRLIYFSYDVKMKEKGDIPEGYSVSREKKERFSLILESASTNQTSMYLCASSESSGRAADTQYFGPGTRLTVL.

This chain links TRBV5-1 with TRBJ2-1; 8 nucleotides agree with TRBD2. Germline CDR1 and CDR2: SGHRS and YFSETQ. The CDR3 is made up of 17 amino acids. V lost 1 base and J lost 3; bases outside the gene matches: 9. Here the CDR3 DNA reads TGCGCCAGCAGCTTGATCTTCACTAGCGGTTACTACAATGAGCAGTTCTTC. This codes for CASSLIFTSGYYNEQFF.

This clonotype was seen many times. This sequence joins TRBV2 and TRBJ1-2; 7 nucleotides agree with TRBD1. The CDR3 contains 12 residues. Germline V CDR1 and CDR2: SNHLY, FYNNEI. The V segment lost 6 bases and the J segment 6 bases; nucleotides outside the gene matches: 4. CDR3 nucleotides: TGTGCCAGCAGCGCCACAGGGGATGGCTACACCTTC. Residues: CASSATGDGYTF. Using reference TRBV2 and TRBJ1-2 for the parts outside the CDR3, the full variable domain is EPEVTQTPSHQVTQMGQEVILRCVPISNHLYFYWYRQILGQKVEFLVSFYNNEISEKSEIFDDQFSVERPDGSNFTLKIRSTKLEDSAMYFCASSATGDGYTFGSGTRLTVV.

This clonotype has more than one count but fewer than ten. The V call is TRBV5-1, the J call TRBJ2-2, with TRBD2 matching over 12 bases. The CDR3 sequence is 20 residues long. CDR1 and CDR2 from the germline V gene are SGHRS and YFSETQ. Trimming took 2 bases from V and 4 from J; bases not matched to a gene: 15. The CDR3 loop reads CASSFPTLRTSGKVTGELFF. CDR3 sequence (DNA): TGCGCCAGCAGCTTTCCTACTCTCCGGACTAGCGGGAAGGTCACCGGGGAGCTGTTTTTT.

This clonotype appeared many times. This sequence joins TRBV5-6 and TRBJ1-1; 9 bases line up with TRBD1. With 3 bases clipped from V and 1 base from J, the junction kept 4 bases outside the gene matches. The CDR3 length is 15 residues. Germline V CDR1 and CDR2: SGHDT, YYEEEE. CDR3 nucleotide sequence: TGTGCCAGCAGCTGGACGACAGGGGGGAACACTGAAGCTTTCTTT. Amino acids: CASSWTTGGNTEAFF.

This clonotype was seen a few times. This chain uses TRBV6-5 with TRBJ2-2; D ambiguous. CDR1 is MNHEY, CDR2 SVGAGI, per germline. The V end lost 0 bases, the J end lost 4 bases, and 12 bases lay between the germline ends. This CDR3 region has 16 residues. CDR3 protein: CASSYSPGASTGELFF. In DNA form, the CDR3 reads TGTGCCAGCAGTTACTCGCCCGGTGCGAGCACCGGGGAGCTGTTTTTT.

The CDR3 DNA reads TGTGCCAGCGCGGAGATTAGCTCCTATAATTCACCCCTCCACTTT. Translating gives CASAEISSYNSPLHF. The chain is built from TRBV28 and TRBJ1-6; no clear D. There are 15 residues in the CDR3. V was trimmed by 8 bases and J by 0 bases, leaving 11 bases between them. Germline V gene sequence: CDR1 MDHEN, CDR2 SYDVKM.

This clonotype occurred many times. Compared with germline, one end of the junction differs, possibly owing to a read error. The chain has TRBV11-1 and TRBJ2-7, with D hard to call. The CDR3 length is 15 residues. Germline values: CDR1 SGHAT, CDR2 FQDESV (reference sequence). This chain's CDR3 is CASTILHGFSYEQCF. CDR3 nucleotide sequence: TGTGCCAGCACCATCCTACACGGTTTCTCCTACGAGCAGTGCTTC.

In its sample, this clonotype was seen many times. The CDR3 region is CASRPPGLARNEQYF. DNA for the CDR3: TGTGCCAGCAGACCTCCGGGACTAGCAAGGAACGAGCAGTACTTC. The chain employs TRBV28 and TRBJ2-7; TRBD2 aligns across 9 bases. Germline CDR1 reads MDHEN; CDR2 reads SYDVKM. The junction had 11 bases not matched to a gene; V was cut back by 6 bases and J by 5 bases. This CDR3 has 15 amino acids.